The 10 T cell receptor beta chains below come from one sample, sequenced in a study of blood T cell repertoires in COVID-19. This table comes from immunoSEQ multiplex PCR, and its TCRdb copy is limited to in-frame clones, with some not included. Altogether roughly 70,000 clones are present, roughly 70% being singletons, with the ten largest covering around 20%. Sample: peripheral blood. All receptors come from a man in his 60s with acute or convalescent COVID-19.

The chain combines TRBV13 with TRBJ1-2; 8 nucleotides match TRBD1. CDR1 is PRHDT and CDR2 is FYEKMQ in the germline V gene (reference sequence). V lost 5 bases and J lost 5; bases outside the gene matches: 4. The CDR3 extends over 13 amino acids. The CDR3 nucleotides read TGTGCCAGCAGCACTGACAGGGGTTATGGCTACACCTTC. Amino acid sequence: CASSTDRGYGYTF.

V usage is TRBV7-3 and J usage is TRBJ2-3; 15 bases fit TRBD2. The CDR3 is made up of 19 amino acids. Germline CDR1 and CDR2: SGHTA and FQGTGA. V shed 2 bases and J 2 bases; nucleotides not matched to a gene: 8. The CDR3 spells CASSLDGLAGGPVTDTQYF. The CDR3 nucleotides read TGTGCCAGCAGCTTAGACGGACTAGCGGGGGGGCCGGTCACAGATACGCAGTATTTT.

This chain joins TRBV11-3 and TRBJ1-1; the D gene is possibly TRBD1 (6 bases). Trimming took 5 bases from V and 4 from J, leaving 14 bases between them. Germline assignment: CDR1 SGHNT and CDR2 YENEEA. The CDR3 sequence is 14 residues long. The CDR3 reads CASSRGQPRTEAFF. CDR3 DNA: TGTGCCAGCAGCAGAGGACAGCCGCGCACTGAAGCTTTCTTT.

The V call is TRBV7-9, the J call TRBJ2-4; TRBD2 might be the D (6 bases). Germline CDR1 reads SEHNR; CDR2 reads FQNEAQ (reference sequence). The length of the CDR3 is 16 residues. V was clipped by 2 bases and J by 0 bases, with 11 bases between them. The CDR3 bases are TGTGCCAGCAGCTTATGGGGGGACCTAGCCAAAAACATTCAGTACTTC. Translated, it gives CASSLWGDLAKNIQYF.

This clone was counted at least ten times. The chain uses TRBV5-1 and TRBJ2-2; TRBD2 agrees at 7 bases. After removal of 3 bases from V and 3 bases from J, the junction contained 8 bases not matched to a gene. CDR1 SGHRS and CDR2 YFSETQ come from the germline V gene. The CDR3 extends over 16 amino acids. CDR3 amino acids: CASSSTAGLDTGELFF. The CDR3 nucleotides are TGCGCCAGCAGCTCCACAGCGGGATTGGACACCGGGGAGCTGTTTTTT. Full variable domain (rest looked up from reference TRBV5-1 and TRBJ2-2): KAGVTQTPRYLIKTRGQQVTLSCSPISGHRSVSWYQQTPGQGLQFLFEYFSETQRNKGNFPGRFSGRQFSNSRSEMNVSTLELGDSALYLCASSSTAGLDTGELFFGEGSRLTVL.

The chain links TRBV28 to TRBJ2-1, with 13 bases fitting TRBD2. Germline V gives CDR1 MDHEN, CDR2 SYDVKM. The CDR3 consists of 16 residues. V shed 4 bases and J 7 bases; nucleotides not matched to a gene: 7. This CDR3 is CASSWAGLAGANEQFF. Written as DNA, the CDR3 is TGTGCCAGCAGTTGGGCTGGACTAGCGGGAGCAAATGAGCAGTTCTTC.

In this sample, this clone turned up a few times. This rearrangement joins TRBV19 to TRBJ1-1, with D perhaps matching TRBD1 (5 bases). Per germline, CDR1 LNHDA and CDR2 SQIVND (reference sequence). V shed 9 bases and J shed 3 bases, with 14 bases lying between them. This CDR3 is 13 amino acids long. This CDR3 is CASDRGYDTEAFF. The CDR3 DNA is TGTGCCAGCGATAGGGGTTACGACACTGAAGCTTTCTTT.

In this sample, this clone turned up many times. The chain has TRBV4-1 and TRBJ2-3, with a tentative D call TRBD2 (5 bases). Germline V gene lookup returns CDR1 MGHRA and CDR2 YSYEKL. Trimming stripped 0 bases from V and 3 bases from J, with 13 bases between. The CDR3 length is 16 residues. As DNA, the CDR3 is TGCGCCAGCAGCCAAGAAGGTGAGGGCCAAACAGATACGCAGTATTTT. Translated: CASSQEGEGQTDTQYF.

Here the CDR3 reads CASSLVAGRGANTIYF. CDR3 nucleotide sequence: TGTGCCAGCAGCTTAGTTGCGGGCAGGGGAGCAAACACCATATATTTT. The chain combines TRBV11-2 with TRBJ1-3; tentatively, D is TRBD1 (6 bases). Looked up from germline, CDR1 is SGHAT and CDR2 is FQNNGV. The CDR3 length is 16 residues. Trimming pared 1 base from V and 6 bases from J, leaving 16 bases between. Using reference TRBV11-2 and TRBJ1-3 for the parts outside the CDR3, the full variable domain is EAGVAQSPRYKIIEKRQSVAFWCNPISGHATLYWYQQILGQGPKLLIQFQNNGVVDDSQLPKDRFSAERLKGVDSTLKIQPAKLEDSAVYLCASSLVAGRGANTIYFGEGSWLTVV.

The chain links TRBV18 to TRBJ1-1; possibly TRBD1 for D (5 bases). Trimming removed 3 bases at V and 2 bases at J, with 16 bases between. CDR1 is KGHSH, CDR2 LQKENI, per germline. The CDR3 consists of 16 residues. In DNA form, the CDR3 reads TGTGCCAGCTCACCGTTCGGGGGGAAGTACAACACTGAAGCTTTCTTT. This translates into CASSPFGGKYNTEAFF.